Below are 20 T cell receptor beta chains sequenced from a single sample in a study of T cell repertoires in cytomegalovirus infection. Each CDR3 protein gets one entry after TCRdb re-called the reads with MiXCR. The sample records 150,000 to 200,000 distinct CDR3 sequences, 28% being singletons. The sample was PBMCs. These receptors were obtained from a human donor in good health (CMV status not recorded). Some clones in this sample may be carry-over from other donors' samples.

The count of this clonotype is one. The chain recombines TRBV29-1 with TRBJ1-2; D is uncertain. The CDR3 runs 11 residues. The germline V and J ends were trimmed by 0 bases and 10 bases, with 9 bases remaining between them. CDR1 and CDR2 from the germline V gene are SQVTM and ANQGSEA. The CDR3 coding sequence is TGCAGCGTTGAAGATTTTAGGGACTACACCTTC. Its translation: CSVEDFRDYTF. Complete variable domain (other parts from reference TRBV29-1 and TRBJ1-2): SAVISQKPSRDICQRGTSLTIQCQVDSQVTMMFWYRQQPGQSLTLIATANQGSEATYESGFVIDKFPISRPNLTFSTLTVSNMSPEDSSIYLCSVEDFRDYTFGSGTRLTVV.

This clonotype was recorded many times. The chain uses TRBV6-1 and TRBJ2-3; D is possibly TRBD2 (5 bases). Germline V gene lookup returns CDR1 MNHNS and CDR2 SASEGT. The CDR3 is 15 residues long. V was trimmed by 4 bases and J by 2 bases, leaving 13 bases between them. The CDR3 here is CASSGQRSFTDTQYF. In DNA form, the CDR3 reads TGTGCCAGCAGTGGCCAGCGGTCTTTCACAGATACGCAGTATTTT.

This clonotype was counted a few times. This rearrangement joins TRBV14 to TRBJ1-6; tentatively, D is TRBD1 (6 bases). Germline lookup yields CDR1 SGHDN and CDR2 FVKESK. Between the trimmed V and J ends, which lost 5 bases and 9 bases, there was a span of 11 bases. There are 13 residues in the CDR3. The CDR3 DNA reads as TGTGCCAGCAGCTCACAGGGTTCTTCACCCCTCCACTTT. This codes for CASSSQGSSPLHF.

The chain recombines TRBV6-1 with TRBJ2-2; a possible D gene is TRBD2 (5 bases). The CDR3 contains 14 residues. Germline loops: CDR1 MNHNS, CDR2 SASEGT. The ends were cut back, 4 bases at V and 1 base at J, with 7 bases in the middle. CDR3 protein: CASSVGRNTGELFF. The DNA for the CDR3 is TGTGCCAGCAGTGTGGGGAGGAACACCGGGGAGCTGTTTTTT.

The J gene is TRBJ2-5, the V gene TRBV20-1; perhaps D is TRBD1 or TRBD2 (5 bases each). The germline gives CDR1 DFQATT, CDR2 SNEGSKA (reference sequence). Trimming took 6 bases from V and 1 from J, leaving 15 bases between them. The CDR3 has 14 residues. The CDR3: CSAPGPTSQETQYF. In nucleotides, the CDR3 is TGCAGTGCCCCGGGACCGACGTCCCAAGAGACCCAGTACTTC.

This clonotype was counted ten times or more. The chain uses TRBV29-1 and TRBJ1-2, with 8 bases lining up with TRBD1. Germline CDR1 reads SQVTM; CDR2 reads ANQGSEA. V was pared by 5 bases and J by 2 bases, with 4 bases of the junction left unmatched. This CDR3 is built from 13 residues. The CDR3: CSVPGQENYGYTF. The CDR3 coding sequence is TGCAGCGTTCCGGGACAGGAAAACTATGGCTACACCTTC.

This clonotype has only a few counts. The V and J genes are TRBV20-1 and TRBJ2-3, with 7 bases lining up with TRBD2. J lost 0 bases, V lost 5 bases, and 11 bases had no gene match. Germline loops: CDR1 DFQATT, CDR2 SNEGSKA (reference sequence). CDR3 size: 16 residues. CDR3 in amino acids: CSASLAGVSSTDTQYF. DNA for the CDR3: TGCAGTGCTTCCCTCGCGGGGGTTAGTAGCACAGATACGCAGTATTTT.

This clonotype is a singleton in its sample. The rearrangement joins TRBV14 to TRBJ1-3; 8 bases match TRBD1. The J segment lost 16 bases and the V segment lost 3 bases, leaving 14 bases of the junction unmatched. The CDR3 sequence is 14 residues long. Germline CDR1 SGHDN, CDR2 FVKESK. The CDR3 loop reads CASSHSYQGAETYF. The CDR3, as DNA: TGTGCCAGCAGCCATTCGTATCAGGGGGCCGAGACGTATTTT.

In this sample, this clonotype turned up many times. The chain uses TRBV7-2 and TRBJ1-1, with TRBD1 matching over 9 bases. This CDR3 comprises 13 residues. Germline loops: CDR1 SGHTA, CDR2 FQGNSA. Trimming took 1 base from V and 11 from J; bases not matched to a gene: 5. In nucleotides, the CDR3 is TGTGCCAGCAGCTTAGGTGGGGACAGGGCCGCTTTCTTT. Amino acids: CASSLGGDRAAFF.

This clonotype showed up many times. The V gene is TRBV12-3 or TRBV12-4, the J gene TRBJ1-4; D ambiguous. V dropped 8 bases and J dropped 1 base, with 11 bases sitting between them. CDR3 size: 14 residues. This CDR3 is CASGNSGTNEKLFF. The CDR3 DNA reads TGTGCCAGCGGCAACAGTGGAACTAATGAAAAACTGTTTTTT.

This clonotype was observed a few times. V is TRBV12-5 and J is TRBJ1-5, with D tentatively TRBD1 (6 bases). V lost 0 bases and J lost 1, with 19 bases in between. From germline, CDR1 is LGHNT and CDR2 FRNRAP. The CDR3 has 19 amino acids. The CDR3 reads CASGLVLGWGARSNQPQHF. The CDR3 DNA follows: TGTGCTAGTGGTTTGGTACTGGGATGGGGGGCGCGAAGCAATCAGCCCCAGCATTTT.

This clonotype was observed a few times. The V gene is TRBV2, the J gene TRBJ1-6; possibly TRBD1 for D (5 bases). CDR1 is SNHLY, CDR2 FYNNEI, per germline. Trimming took 8 bases from V and 5 from J, leaving 10 bases between them. The CDR3 loop spans 13 amino acids. The CDR3 DNA follows: TGTGCCAGCCGGACACTTCATAATTCACCCCTCCACTTT. It translates to CASRTLHNSPLHF. Drawing the rest from reference TRBV2 and TRBJ1-6, the complete variable domain is EPEVTQTPSHQVTQMGQEVILRCVPISNHLYFYWYRQILGQKVEFLVSFYNNEISEKSEIFDDQFSVERPDGSNFTLKIRSTKLEDSAMYFCASRTLHNSPLHFGNGTRLTVT.

In this sample, this clonotype turned up a few times. This chain uses TRBV7-9 with TRBJ1-4; TRBD1 agrees at 7 bases. CDR3 length: 13 amino acids. In germline, CDR1 is SEHNR, CDR2 FQNEAQ (reference sequence). V was pared by 5 bases and J by 7 bases, with 4 bases of the junction left unmatched. This CDR3 is CASSRQGGEKLFF. DNA for the CDR3: TGTGCCAGCAGCCGACAGGGAGGTGAAAAACTGTTTTTT.

This chain links TRBV5-1 with TRBJ1-3, with a weak D call TRBD1 (5 bases). The CDR3 has 15 amino acids. The germline CDR1 and CDR2 sequences are SGHRS and YFSETQ. V was pared by 4 bases and J by 0 bases, with 11 bases between. The CDR3 DNA follows: TGCGCCAGCAGCGAAGACAGCAACTCTGGAAACACCATATATTTT. Its translation is CASSEDSNSGNTIYF.

The chain carries TRBV7-6 and TRBJ2-3, with D perhaps TRBD1 (5 bases). V lost 1 base, J lost 6 bases, and 14 bases lay in between. This CDR3 is built from 15 residues. CDR1 is SGHVS and CDR2 is FNYEAQ in the germline V gene. The CDR3 is CASSLEQQGRDTQYF. The CDR3, as DNA: TGTGCCAGCAGCTTAGAGCAGCAGGGTCGTGATACGCAGTATTTT.

The sample holds a few counts of this clonotype. CDR3 region: CASRLGLAGSDTQYF. The CDR3, as DNA: TGTGCCAGCAGGCTCGGACTAGCGGGGTCAGATACGCAGTATTTT. J is TRBJ2-3 and V is TRBV12-3 or TRBV12-4; 12 bases fit TRBD2. This CDR3 contains 15 residues. Losses at the gene ends were 6 bases for V and 4 bases for J; bases not matched to a gene: 5.

This clonotype has a handful of counts. The rearrangement links TRBV3-1 to TRBJ2-3; TRBD2 matches at 7 bases. With V trimmed by 4 bases and J by 2 bases, 9 bases remained unmatched. CDR1 is LGHDT, CDR2 YNNKEL, per germline (reference sequence). The CDR3 is 16 residues long. In DNA, the CDR3 is TGTGCCAGCAGCCGGGGGGGGGGGGAATTCACAGATACGCAGTATTTT. Translation: CASSRGGGEFTDTQYF.

There are many counts of this clonotype. The chain links TRBV7-6 to TRBJ2-5; TRBD1 is a possible D gene (6 bases). The ends were cut back, 4 bases at V and 4 bases at J, with 7 bases in the middle. Germline V gene sequence: CDR1 SGHVS, CDR2 FNYEAQ. The CDR3 loop spans 12 amino acids. The CDR3 sequence: CASSSRGETQYF. The CDR3 bases are TGTGCCAGCAGCTCCAGGGGAGAGACCCAGTACTTC.

This clonotype has at least ten counts. The V call is TRBV7-8, the J call TRBJ2-3, with 10 bases fitting TRBD2. V shed 5 bases and J 0 bases; nucleotides not matched to a gene: 2. This CDR3 comprises 15 residues. Germline assignment: CDR1 SGHVS and CDR2 FQNEAQ. CDR3 region: CASSVLAGSTDTQYF. The CDR3 DNA reads as TGTGCCAGCAGCGTACTAGCGGGGAGCACAGATACGCAGTATTTT.

This sequence joins TRBV27 and TRBJ1-1, with D hard to call. The ends were cut back, 1 base at V and 1 base at J, with 10 bases in the middle. There are 15 residues in the CDR3. Germline V CDR1 and CDR2: MNHEY, SMNVEV (reference sequence). The CDR3, as DNA: TGTGCCAGCAGTTTATTCGGACCTCCGAACACTGAAGCTTTCTTT. As protein: CASSLFGPPNTEAFF.